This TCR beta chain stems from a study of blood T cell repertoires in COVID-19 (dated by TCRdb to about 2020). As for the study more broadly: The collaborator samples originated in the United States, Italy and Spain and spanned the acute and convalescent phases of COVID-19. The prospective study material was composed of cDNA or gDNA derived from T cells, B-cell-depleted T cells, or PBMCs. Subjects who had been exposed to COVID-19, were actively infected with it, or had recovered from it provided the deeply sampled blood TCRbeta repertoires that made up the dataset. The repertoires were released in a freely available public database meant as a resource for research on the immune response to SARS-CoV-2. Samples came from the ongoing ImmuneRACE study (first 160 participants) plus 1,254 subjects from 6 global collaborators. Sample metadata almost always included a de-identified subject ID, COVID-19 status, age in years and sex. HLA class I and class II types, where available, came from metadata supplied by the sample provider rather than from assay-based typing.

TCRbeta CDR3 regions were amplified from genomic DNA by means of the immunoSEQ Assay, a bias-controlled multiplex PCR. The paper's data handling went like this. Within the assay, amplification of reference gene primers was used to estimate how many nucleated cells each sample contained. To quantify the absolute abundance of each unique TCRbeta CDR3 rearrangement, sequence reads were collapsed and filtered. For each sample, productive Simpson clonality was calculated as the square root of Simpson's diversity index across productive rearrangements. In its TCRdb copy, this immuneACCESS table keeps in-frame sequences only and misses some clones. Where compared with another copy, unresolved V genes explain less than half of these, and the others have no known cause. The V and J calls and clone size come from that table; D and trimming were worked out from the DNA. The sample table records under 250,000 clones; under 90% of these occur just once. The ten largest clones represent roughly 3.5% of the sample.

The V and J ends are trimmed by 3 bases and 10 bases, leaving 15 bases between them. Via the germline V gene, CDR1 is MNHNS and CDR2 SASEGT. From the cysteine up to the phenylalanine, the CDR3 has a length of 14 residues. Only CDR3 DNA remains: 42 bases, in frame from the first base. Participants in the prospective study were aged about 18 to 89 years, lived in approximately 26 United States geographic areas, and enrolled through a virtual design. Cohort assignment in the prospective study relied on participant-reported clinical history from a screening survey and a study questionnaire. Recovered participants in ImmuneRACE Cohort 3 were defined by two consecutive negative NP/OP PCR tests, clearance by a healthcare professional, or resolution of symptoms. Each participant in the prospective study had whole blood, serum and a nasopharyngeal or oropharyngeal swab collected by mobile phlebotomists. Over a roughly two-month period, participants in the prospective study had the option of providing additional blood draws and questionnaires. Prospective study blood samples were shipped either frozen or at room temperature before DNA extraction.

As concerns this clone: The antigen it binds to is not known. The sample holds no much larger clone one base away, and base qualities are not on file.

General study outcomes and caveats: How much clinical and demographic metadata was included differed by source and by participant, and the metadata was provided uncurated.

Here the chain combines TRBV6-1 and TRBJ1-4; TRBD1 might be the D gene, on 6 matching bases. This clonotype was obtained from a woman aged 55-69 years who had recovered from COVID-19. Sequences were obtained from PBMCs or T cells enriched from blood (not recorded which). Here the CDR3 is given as CASSDEGGLGKLFF. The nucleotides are TGTGCCAGCAGTGATGAAGGGGGTTTGGGAAAACTGTTTTTT.